This TCR beta chain is drawn from a study of T cell changes during pregnancy in multiple sclerosis. This table comes from immunoSEQ multiplex PCR, and its TCRdb copy is limited to in-frame clones, with some not included. The data contain tens of thousands of clones, roughly 90% of them singletons. The clonotype was recovered from a female donor in good health, enrolled as a control in a pregnancy study. The starting material was peripheral blood, obtained after pregnancy.

CDR3 amino acids: CASSLPNSPYEQYF. The CDR3, as DNA: TGCGCCAGCAGCTTGCCTAACAGTCCCTACGAGCAGTACTTC. This chain connects TRBV5-1 to TRBJ2-7; the D is unclear. Looked up from germline, CDR1 is SGHRS and CDR2 is YFSETQ. The V and J ends lost 1 base and 2 bases respectively, with 10 bases between them. CDR3 length: 14 amino acids.